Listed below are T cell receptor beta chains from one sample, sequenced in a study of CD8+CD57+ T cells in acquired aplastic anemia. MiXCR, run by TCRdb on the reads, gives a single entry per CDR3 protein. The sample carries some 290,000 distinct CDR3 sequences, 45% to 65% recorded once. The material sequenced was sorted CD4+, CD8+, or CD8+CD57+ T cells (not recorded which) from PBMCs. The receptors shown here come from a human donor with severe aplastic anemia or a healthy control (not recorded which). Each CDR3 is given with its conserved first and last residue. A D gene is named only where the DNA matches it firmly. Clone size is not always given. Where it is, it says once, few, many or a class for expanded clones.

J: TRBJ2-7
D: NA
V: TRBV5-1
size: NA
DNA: TGCGCCAGCAGCTTGACGGTCATGCGAGAGCAGTACTTC
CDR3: CASSLTVMREQYF

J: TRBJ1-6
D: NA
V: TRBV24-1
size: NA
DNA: TGTGCCACCAGACTGTATTCACCCCTCCACTTT
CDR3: CATRLYSPLHF

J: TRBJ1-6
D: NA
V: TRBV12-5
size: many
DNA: TGTGCTAGTGGTTTGGGGGTCATAAATTCACCCCTCCACTTT
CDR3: CASGLGVINSPLHF

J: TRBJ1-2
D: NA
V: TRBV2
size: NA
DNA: TGTGCCAGCACTTCGGACGGGGGCTGTGGCTACACCTTC
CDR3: CASTSDGGCGYTF

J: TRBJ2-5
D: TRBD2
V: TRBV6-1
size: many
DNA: TGTGCCAGCAGTGGGAGAGCGGGGGGTCAAGAGACCCAGTACTTC
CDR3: CASSGRAGGQETQYF

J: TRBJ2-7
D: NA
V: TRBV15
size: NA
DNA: TGTGCCACCATCCTCTCCGGACAATACGAGCAGTACTTC
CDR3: CATILSGQYEQYF

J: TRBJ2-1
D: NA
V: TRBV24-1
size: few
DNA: TGTGCCACCAGTGATTCTCAAGTAGTTGATGAGCAGTTCTTC
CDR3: CATSDSQVVDEQFF

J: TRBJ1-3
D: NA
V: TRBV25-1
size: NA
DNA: TGTGCCAGCTTGGGGAGAAGGGGAAACACCATATATTTT
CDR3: CASLGRRGNTIYF

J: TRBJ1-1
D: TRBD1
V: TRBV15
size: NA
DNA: TGTGCCACCAGCAGAGACGGGACAGGGAGTGACACTGAAGCTTTCTTT
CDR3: CATSRDGTGSDTEAFF

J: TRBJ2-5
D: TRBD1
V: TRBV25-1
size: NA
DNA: TGTGCCAGCAGTGAAGCCAGGGGGCAAGAGACCCAGTACTTC
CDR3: CASSEARGQETQYF

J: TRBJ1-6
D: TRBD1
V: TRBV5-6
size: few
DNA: TGTGCCAGCAGCTTGGATTCCGGGACAGGGAATTCACCCCTCCACTTT
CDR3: CASSLDSGTGNSPLHF

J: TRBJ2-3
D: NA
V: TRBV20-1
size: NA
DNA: TGCAGTGCTAGCGGGAAGGTAGTGGTTAGGGGGAACACAGATACGCAGTATTTT
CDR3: CSASGKVVVRGNTDTQYF

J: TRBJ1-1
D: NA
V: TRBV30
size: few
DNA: TGTGCCTGGGCCGGATTCTCTGAAGCTTTCTTT
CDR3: CAWAGFSEAFF

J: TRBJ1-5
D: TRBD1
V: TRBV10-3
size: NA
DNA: TGTGCCATCAGTGAGTTCCAGGGGGCAAATTATCAGCCCCAGCATTTT
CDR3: CAISEFQGANYQPQHF

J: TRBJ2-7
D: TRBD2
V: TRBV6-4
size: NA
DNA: TGTGCCAGCAGTGCCGTAGCGGGAGTTTACGAGCAGTACTTC
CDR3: CASSAVAGVYEQYF

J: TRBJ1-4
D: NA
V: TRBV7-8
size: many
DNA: TGTGCCAGCAGCCTTACATCCCCAAAAAAACTGTTTTTT
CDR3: CASSLTSPKKLFF

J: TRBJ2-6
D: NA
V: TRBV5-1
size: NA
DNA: TGCGCCAGCAGCTCGGGGAATGGGGCCAACGTCCTGACTTTC
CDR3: CASSSGNGANVLTF

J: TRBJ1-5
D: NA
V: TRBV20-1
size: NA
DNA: TGCAGTGCCAAACTTGCAACTAATCAGCCCCAGCATTTT
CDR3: CSAKLATNQPQHF

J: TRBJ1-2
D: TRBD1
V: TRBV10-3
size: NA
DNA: TGTGCCATCACTAGGACAGGGGCTAACTATGGCTACACCTTC
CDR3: CAITRTGANYGYTF

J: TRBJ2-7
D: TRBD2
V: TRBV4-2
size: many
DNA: TGTGCCAGCAGCCGAGGGACTAGCGGGGGGGCGAGCGAGCAGTACTTC
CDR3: CASSRGTSGGASEQYF

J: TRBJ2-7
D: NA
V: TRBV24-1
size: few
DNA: TGTGCCACCACCCTGGCGGGCTCCTACGAGCAGTACTTC
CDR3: CATTLAGSYEQYF

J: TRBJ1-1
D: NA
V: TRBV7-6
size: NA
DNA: TGTGCCAGCAGCCCAGAGATTGTGGCCACTGAAGCTTTCTTT
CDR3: CASSPEIVATEAFF

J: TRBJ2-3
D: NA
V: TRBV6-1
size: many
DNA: TGTGCCAGCAGTCTCAATAGGCCAGATACGCAGTATTTT
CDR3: CASSLNRPDTQYF

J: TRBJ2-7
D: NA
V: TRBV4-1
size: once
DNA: TGCGCCAGCAGCCAGTCGCAGGGCCACGAGCAGTACTTC
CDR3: CASSQSQGHEQYF

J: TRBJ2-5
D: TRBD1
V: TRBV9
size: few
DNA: TGTGCCAGCAGCGTATTGCAGGGACAGGAGACCCAGTACTTC
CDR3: CASSVLQGQETQYF

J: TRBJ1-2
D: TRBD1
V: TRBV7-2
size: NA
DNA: TGTGCCAGCAGCTACGCTTGGGACAGCGGGGGCTACACCTTC
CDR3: CASSYAWDSGGYTF

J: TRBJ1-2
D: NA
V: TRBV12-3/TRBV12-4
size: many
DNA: TGTGCCAGCAGTTACGCTGTAGGGTCGTATGGCTACACCTTC
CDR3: CASSYAVGSYGYTF

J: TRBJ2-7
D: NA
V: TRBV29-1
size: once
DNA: TGCAGCGTGGGGGAGGCCTCCTACGAGCAGTACTTC
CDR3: CSVGEASYEQYF

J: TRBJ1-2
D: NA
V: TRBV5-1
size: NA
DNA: TGCGCCAGCAGCCCGGAGGGGACTAGCGGGGGTGGATACACCTTC
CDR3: CASSPEGTSGGGYTF

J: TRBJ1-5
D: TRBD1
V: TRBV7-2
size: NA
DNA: TGTGCCAGCAGCCTCTGGACGGGGCAGGACAGGGGGCACGTTCAGCCCCAGCATTTT
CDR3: CASSLWTGQDRGHVQPQHF

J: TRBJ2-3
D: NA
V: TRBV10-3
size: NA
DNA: TGTGCCATCAGTGAGCCGCAGGGCGCAGATACGCAGTATTTT
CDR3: CAISEPQGADTQYF

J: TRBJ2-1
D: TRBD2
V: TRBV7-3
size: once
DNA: TGTGCCAGCAGCTTAATGGGACTAGCGGGGGGATTGCAGTTCTTC
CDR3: CASSLMGLAGGLQFF

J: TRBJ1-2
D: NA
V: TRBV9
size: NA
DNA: TGTGCCAGCAGCACAGGGAGTCGGGGGATGGATGGCTACACCTTC
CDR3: CASSTGSRGMDGYTF

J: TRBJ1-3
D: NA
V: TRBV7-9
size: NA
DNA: TGTGCCAGCAGCTCCAGGGAAGGCCCTGGAAACACCATATATTTT
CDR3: CASSSREGPGNTIYF

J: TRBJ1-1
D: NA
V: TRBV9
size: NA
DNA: TGTGCCAGCAGCGCCGGACAGTCGAACACTGAAGCTTTCTTT
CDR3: CASSAGQSNTEAFF

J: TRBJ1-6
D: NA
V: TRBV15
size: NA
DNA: TGTGCCACCAGCATGACAGGTTATTCACCCCTCCACTTT
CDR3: CATSMTGYSPLHF

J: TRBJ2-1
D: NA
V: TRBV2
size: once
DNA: TGTGCCAGCACCGTCAGGGGTGTCCACAATGAGCAGTTCTTC
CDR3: CASTVRGVHNEQFF

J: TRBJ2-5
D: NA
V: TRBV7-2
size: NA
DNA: TGTGCCAGCAGCTTAGTCAACGGGGAGCCCCAGTACTTC
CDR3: CASSLVNGEPQYF

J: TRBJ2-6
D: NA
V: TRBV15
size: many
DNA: TGTGCCACCAGCAGAGTTGGTACCGGGGCCAACGTCCTGACTTTC
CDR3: CATSRVGTGANVLTF

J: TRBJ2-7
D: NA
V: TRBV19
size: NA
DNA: TGTGCCAGTAGTGGGCCTTATTCCTACGAGCAGTACTTC
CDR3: CASSGPYSYEQYF

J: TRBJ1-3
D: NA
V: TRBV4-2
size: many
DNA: TGTGCCAGCAGCCAAGATTCTGATCGAGGCACCATATATTTT
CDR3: CASSQDSDRGTIYF

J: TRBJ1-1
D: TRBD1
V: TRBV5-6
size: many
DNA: TGTGCCAGCAGCTTAATCTCCCGGGGGACAGGGCCGCACTTT
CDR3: CASSLISRGTGPHF

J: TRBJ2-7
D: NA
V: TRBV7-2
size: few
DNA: TGTGCCAGCAGCTTTGGGGCAGCATCCTACGAGCAGTACTTC
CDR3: CASSFGAASYEQYF